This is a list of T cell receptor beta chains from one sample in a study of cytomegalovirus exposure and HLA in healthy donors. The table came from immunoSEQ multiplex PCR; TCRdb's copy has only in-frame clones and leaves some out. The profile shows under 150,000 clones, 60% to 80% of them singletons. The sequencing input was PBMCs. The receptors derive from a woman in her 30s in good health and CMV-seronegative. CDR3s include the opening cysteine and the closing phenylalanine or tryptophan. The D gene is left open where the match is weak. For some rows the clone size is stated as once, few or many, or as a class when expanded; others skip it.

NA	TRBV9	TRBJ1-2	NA	CASSALDRNYGYTF	TGTGCCAGCAGCGCCTTGGACAGAAACTATGGCTACACCTTC
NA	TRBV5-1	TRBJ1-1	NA	CASSSTPGSTEAFF	TGCGCCAGCAGCTCCACGCCCGGGAGCACTGAAGCTTTCTTT
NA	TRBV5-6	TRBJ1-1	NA	CASSFGVVRIAFF	TGTGCCAGCAGCTTCGGGGTGGTCAGGATAGCTTTCTTT
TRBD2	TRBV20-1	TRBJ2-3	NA	CSAWEGDTQYF	TGCAGTGCTTGGGAGGGGGATACGCAGTATTTT
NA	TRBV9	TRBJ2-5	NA	CASSETSATGETQYF	TGTGCCAGCAGCGAGACCTCAGCAACGGGAGAGACCCAGTACTTC
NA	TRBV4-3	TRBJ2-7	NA	CASSQVRGTGYEQYF	TGCGCCAGCAGCCAAGTGAGAGGTACAGGCTACGAGCAGTACTTC
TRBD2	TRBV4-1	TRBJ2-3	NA	CASSPTSGGSVGDTQYF	TGCGCCAGCAGCCCCACTAGCGGGGGGTCCGTGGGGGATACGCAGTATTTT
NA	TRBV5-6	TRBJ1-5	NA	CASSLGSGPGEPQHF	TGTGCCAGCAGCTTGGGCAGCGGGCCGGGGGAGCCCCAGCATTTT
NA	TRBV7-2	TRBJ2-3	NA	CASTMSFTDTQYF	TGTGCCAGCACCATGAGCTTCACAGATACGCAGTATTTT
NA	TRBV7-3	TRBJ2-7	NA	CASSLILGVEQYF	TGTGCCAGCAGCTTAATCCTAGGTGTCGAGCAGTACTTC
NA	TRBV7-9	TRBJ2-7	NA	CASNFGQPSYEQYF	TGTGCCAGCAACTTCGGACAACCTTCCTACGAGCAGTACTTC
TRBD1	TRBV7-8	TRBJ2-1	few	CASTVTPGQGFDEQFF	TGTGCCAGCACCGTGACGCCGGGACAGGGTTTCGATGAGCAGTTCTTC
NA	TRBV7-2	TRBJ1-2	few	CASSLRGNYGYTF	TGTGCCAGCAGCTTACGGGGAAACTATGGCTACACCTTC
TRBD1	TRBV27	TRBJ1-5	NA	CASSLSPTGGSNQPQHF	TGTGCCAGCAGTTTATCTCCGACAGGGGGAAGCAATCAGCCCCAGCATTTT
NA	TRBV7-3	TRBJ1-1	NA	CASSLTARGNTEAFF	TGTGCCAGCAGCTTAACAGCCAGGGGGAACACTGAAGCTTTCTTT
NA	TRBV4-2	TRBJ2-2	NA	CASSQDPGGGAGELFF	TGTGCCAGCAGCCAAGATCCCGGTGGAGGGGCCGGGGAGCTGTTTTTT
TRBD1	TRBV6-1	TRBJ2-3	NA	CASRFGGTGLDTQYF	TGTGCCAGCCGATTCGGGGGGACAGGGTTGGATACGCAGTATTTT
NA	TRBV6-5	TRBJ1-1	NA	CASTLPTRDTEAFF	TGTGCCAGCACCTTACCCACGAGGGACACTGAAGCTTTCTTT
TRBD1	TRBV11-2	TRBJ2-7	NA	CASSIRQGPSYEQYF	TGTGCCAGCAGCATTCGACAGGGGCCATCCTACGAGCAGTACTTC
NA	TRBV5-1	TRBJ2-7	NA	CASSLEVGESSYEQYF	TGCGCCAGCAGCTTGGAAGTGGGCGAGAGCTCCTACGAGCAGTACTTC
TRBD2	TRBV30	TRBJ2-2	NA	CAWGSRGGSARELFF	TGTGCCTGGGGTTCACGGGGGGGATCCGCCAGGGAGCTGTTTTTT
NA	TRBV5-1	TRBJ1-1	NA	CASSFDGYTEAFF	TGCGCCAGCAGTTTCGACGGGTACACTGAAGCTTTCTTT
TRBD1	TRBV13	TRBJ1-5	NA	CASSDRQGGNQPQHF	TGTGCCAGCAGCGACAGACAGGGGGGCAATCAGCCCCAGCATTTT
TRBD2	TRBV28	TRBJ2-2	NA	CASSLTRAPPRSGGDNTGELFF	TGTGCCAGCAGTTTAACCCGGGCCCCTCCGAGGAGCGGGGGCGATAACACCGGGGAGCTGTTTTTT
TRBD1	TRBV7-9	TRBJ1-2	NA	CASRSTGYGYTF	TGTGCCAGCAGGTCGACAGGGTATGGCTACACCTTC
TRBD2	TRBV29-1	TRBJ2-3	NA	CSVEQPGLAGETDTQYF	TGCAGCGTTGAACAACCGGGACTAGCGGGGGAGACAGATACGCAGTATTTT
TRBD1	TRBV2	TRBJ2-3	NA	CASNWGTGSTDTQYF	TGTGCCAGCAATTGGGGGACAGGCAGCACAGATACGCAGTATTTT
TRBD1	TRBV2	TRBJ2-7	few	CASSGERTGFEQYF	TGTGCCAGCAGTGGAGAAAGGACAGGGTTCGAGCAGTACTTC
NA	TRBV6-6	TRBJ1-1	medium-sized	CASSPAGGLRTEAFF	TGTGCCAGCAGTCCCGCCGGGGGGCTACGAACTGAAGCTTTCTTT
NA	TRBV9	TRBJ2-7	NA	CASSPYGQRGSYEQYF	TGTGCCAGCAGCCCTTACGGACAGAGAGGATCCTACGAGCAGTACTTC
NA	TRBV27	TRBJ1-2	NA	CASSSPGSTNYGYTF	TGTGCCAGCAGTTCCCCAGGTTCTACTAACTATGGCTACACCTTC
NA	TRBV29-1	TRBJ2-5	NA	CSVKEGAKTQYF	TGCAGCGTTAAGGAGGGGGCAAAGACCCAGTACTTC
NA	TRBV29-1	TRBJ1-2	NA	CSVVWGSNYGYTF	TGCAGCGTTGTTTGGGGCTCTAACTATGGCTACACCTTC
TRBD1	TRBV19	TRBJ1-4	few	CASSTGGSDEKLFF	TGTGCCAGTAGCACAGGGGGTTCTGATGAAAAACTGTTTTTT
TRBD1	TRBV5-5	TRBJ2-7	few	CASSLMGRGPYEQYF	TGTGCCAGCAGCTTGATGGGCAGGGGGCCCTACGAGCAGTACTTC
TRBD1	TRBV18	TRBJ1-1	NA	CASSPPMTGGTEAFF	TGTGCCAGCTCACCACCTATGACAGGGGGAACTGAAGCTTTCTTT
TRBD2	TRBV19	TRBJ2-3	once	CASSIGQGGGAADTQYF	TGTGCCAGTAGTATAGGCCAGGGCGGGGGGGCTGCAGATACGCAGTATTTT
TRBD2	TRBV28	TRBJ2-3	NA	CASSPGGALGFPDTQYF	TGTGCCAGCAGTCCCGGGGGGGCCTTGGGGTTCCCAGATACGCAGTATTTT
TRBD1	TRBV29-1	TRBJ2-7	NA	CSVAGTGRDEQYF	TGCAGCGTTGCGGGGACAGGTCGCGACGAGCAGTACTTC
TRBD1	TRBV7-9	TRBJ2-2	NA	CASSSIPGQSNTGELFF	TGTGCCAGCAGCTCTATACCGGGACAGTCGAACACCGGGGAGCTGTTTTTT
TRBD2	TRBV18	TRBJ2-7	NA	CASSPLASGGNEQYF	TGTGCCAGCTCACCACTTGCTAGCGGGGGTAACGAGCAGTACTTC
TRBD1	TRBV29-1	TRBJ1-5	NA	CSVSQGTGGLDQPQHF	TGCAGCGTTTCTCAGGGGACAGGGGGGCTCGATCAGCCCCAGCATTTT
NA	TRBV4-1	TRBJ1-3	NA	CASSFDGGEGNTIYF	TGCGCCAGCAGCTTCGACGGGGGGGAAGGAAACACCATATATTTT
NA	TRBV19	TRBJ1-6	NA	CASGAGPWSSPLHF	TGTGCCAGTGGGGCTGGCCCGTGGAGTTCACCCCTCCACTTT
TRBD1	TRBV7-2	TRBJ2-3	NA	CASSPHRGLDTQYF	TGTGCCAGCAGCCCCCACAGGGGGTTGGATACGCAGTATTTT
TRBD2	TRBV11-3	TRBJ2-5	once	CASSSPGGKRGLQETQYF	TGTGCCAGCAGCTCCCCAGGAGGGAAGCGGGGGCTTCAAGAGACCCAGTACTTC
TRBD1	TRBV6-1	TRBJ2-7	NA	CASSRTGLASYEQYF	TGTGCCAGCAGCCGGACAGGGTTAGCCTCCTACGAGCAGTACTTC
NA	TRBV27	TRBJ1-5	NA	CASRITGSLWNQPQHF	TGTGCCAGCAGAATAACAGGGAGCCTGTGGAATCAGCCCCAGCATTTT
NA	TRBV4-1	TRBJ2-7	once	CASSRLGTSTYEQYF	TGCGCCAGCAGCCGGCTCGGGACAAGTACCTACGAGCAGTACTTC
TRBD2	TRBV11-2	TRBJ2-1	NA	CASIAGVHNEQFF	TGTGCCAGCATAGCGGGGGTCCACAATGAGCAGTTCTTC
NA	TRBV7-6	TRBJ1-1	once	CASSMGLNTEAFF	TGTGCCAGCAGCATGGGCCTGAACACTGAAGCTTTCTTT